This T cell receptor (beta chain) comes out of a study of TIL therapy for anti-PD-1-resistant metastatic lung cancer. Turning to the study itself: Tumors were harvested before any PD-1/PD-L1 blockade. Median patient age was nearly 55, ranging about 38-75 years.

Sequencing used immunoSEQ v3. Libraries were sequenced to 2.2 million or so read pairs (survey) or roughly 5-6.5 million (deep). The data were produced by immunoSEQ multiplex PCR, yet TCRdb's version contains in-frame clones alone and is incomplete. The sample comprises about 49,000 clones, 79% of which are singletons, and around 15% rests with the top ten. As for time point: pre-treatment sample, taken before nivolumab and TIL therapy. The CDR3 spans 16 residues. The V and J ends lost 3 bases and 5 bases respectively, with 16 bases between them. Germline V lookup: CDR1 SNHLY, CDR2 FYNNEI. The gene calls are TRBV2 and TRBJ2-2; D gene unclear. The source material was blood, sampled at baseline. The sequence derives from a man in his sixties or seventies with non-small cell lung cancer. As DNA, the CDR3 is TGTGCCAGCAGTGATTGGGCTAGTCCCAGAACCGGGGAGCTGTTTTTT. Its translation is CASSDWASPRTGELFF.